The clone carrying this T cell receptor beta chain was recorded once. Its antigen is undetermined. Sequencing used immunoSEQ multiplex PCR; TCRdb keeps in-frame clones, though not all of them. The data contain more than 500,000 clones, 85% to 95% of them singletons. The naive CD8 population came from CD45RO-negative cells selected for CCR7, without terminally differentiated effector memory CD45RA+ cells. Trimming stripped 5 bases from V and 10 bases from J, with 17 bases between. The CDR3 length is 13 residues. Germline CDR1 is MDHEN and CDR2 is SYDVKM. The sample comes from a study of shared clonotypes between healthy human individuals. Overall study: The study drew on two women and a few men aged 18 to 49 as donors.

Study findings and constraints: It was anticipated that sequencing depth would influence how many clonotypes donors shared. The sole specimen, blood, was sampled, and tissue repertoires likely differ.

The V and J genes are TRBV28 and TRBJ2-5; no firm D call. The sequence derives from a woman in her twenties or thirties in good health. Sequencing input: naive CD8+ T cells sorted from blood. CDR3 residues: CASSERVGYDQYF. The DNA of the CDR3 is TGTGCCAGCAGTGAAAGGGTGGGGTATGACCAGTACTTC.